The clone carrying this T cell receptor (beta chain) has only one observation. Its antigen is unknown. Clones were sequenced by immunoSEQ multiplex PCR, and TCRdb holds only the in-frame ones, with some missing. The sample yields roughly 68,000 clones, 75% to 85% seen once. The sample belongs to a study of a mutant IDH1 vaccine in newly diagnosed glioma. Study-level background: Sex among treated patients split about 60% male, roughly 38% female; mean age was roughly 40 years. Earlier therapy was either radiotherapy, temozolomide, or both, and most got both.

Points from the study as a whole: Top peripheral T cell clonotype shifts appeared unrelated to pseudoprogression. A vaccine-induced immune response developed in roughly 93% of the patients.

The time point here: baseline, week 1 (first vaccination visit). As to treatment: pre-vaccination baseline after standard-of-care therapy. This material consisted of PBMCs, taken from a glioma patient treated with radiotherapy, temozolomide or both. The TCR was taken from a man in his fifties with glioma.

The CDR3 sequence: CASKGFRAGGNSPLHF. The CDR3 bases are TGTGCCAGCAAGGGTTTTAGGGCAGGGGGAAATTCACCCCTCCACTTT. The chain recombines TRBV2 with TRBJ1-6, with 7 nucleotides matching TRBD1. Per germline, CDR1 SNHLY and CDR2 FYNNEI. This CDR3 is 16 amino acids long. Trimming took 7 bases from V and 7 from J; bases not matched to a gene: 13.